This T cell receptor (beta chain) was documented in a study of patients and donors after allogeneic stem cell transplantation (dated by TCRdb to 2020 to 2022). Based on the germline V gene, the CDR1 and CDR2 sequences are SGHAT and FQNNGV. V and J lose 4 bases and 5 bases, and a span of 11 bases separates them. Measured from the cysteine to the phenylalanine, the CDR3 is 13 residues long. Just the 39-base CDR3 DNA is kept, in frame starting at base 1. Receptor libraries were prepared by RT-PCR. Instrument used: NextSeq 550. TCRdb handled the public reads itself, with Q25 trimming in fastp and clone calling in MiXCR, and kept productive beta chains. Each CDR3 protein appears once, grouped with its most common genes and DNA. In this sample the table shows 900,000 to 1,000,000 distinct CDR3 sequences, 15% to 20% of which occur a single time. Jointly, the top ten make up 5% to 7.5% of the sample. Worth noting for this clonotype: This clone's antigen is unknown. The input lacks base qualities; no much larger clone sits a single base away.

This sequence uses TRBV11-2 and TRBJ2-5, with a weak D call of TRBD2 (5 bases match). The sequenced sample consisted of blood, either unsorted or a sorted T cell fraction (not recorded which). This sequence originates from a human donor who was either an allogeneic HSCT recipient or a stem cell or donor lymphocyte infusion donor (not recorded which). It is not recorded whose cells these are; they may come from a transplant donor. The DNA reads as follows: TGTGCCAGCAGCTCCCGCCCGGGGGAGACCCAGTACTTC. The translation is CASSSRPGETQYF. The CDR3, completed at both ends by the reference TRBV11-2 and TRBJ2-5 genes, gives the full variable domain EAGVAQSPRYKIIEKRQSVAFWCNPISGHATLYWYQQILGQGPKLLIQFQNNGVVDDSQLPKDRFSAERLKGVDSTLKIQPAKLEDSAVYLCASSSRPGETQYFGPGTRLLVL.